These 6 T cell receptor beta chains were sequenced from one sample in a study of T cell repertoires in cytomegalovirus infection. One entry per CDR3 protein results from TCRdb running MiXCR on the reads. The data hold more than 350,000 distinct CDR3 sequences, with approximately 31% observed a single time. Sequencing was done on a sample of PBMCs. The source is a human donor in good health (CMV status not recorded). Some clones in this sample may be carry-over from other donors' samples.

This clonotype has ten or more counts. V and J are TRBV7-2 and TRBJ1-2; possible D gene TRBD1, 5 bases. Germline-derived CDR1 and CDR2 are SGHTA and FQGNSA. The ends were cut back, 5 bases at V and 4 bases at J, with 17 bases in the middle. CDR3 length: 15 residues. In DNA, the CDR3 is TGTGCCAGCAGCGTGCTGCCAGGGTCACCCTATGGCTACACCTTC. This encodes CASSVLPGSPYGYTF.

This clonotype was recorded many times. The chain recombines TRBV7-8 with TRBJ1-1, with 9 bases aligning to TRBD1. V gave up 1 base and J gave up 5 bases; unmatched junction bases: 5. The CDR3 is 15 amino acids. Germline CDR1 SGHVS, CDR2 FQNEAQ. The CDR3, as DNA: TGTGCCAGCAGCTTAGGTGGGACAGGGAGGACTGAAGCTTTCTTT. This codes for CASSLGGTGRTEAFF. The variable domain in full, completed from reference TRBV7-8 and TRBJ1-1, reads GAGVSQSPRYKVAKRGQDVALRCDPISGHVSLFWYQQALGQGPEFLTYFQNEAQLDKSGLPSDRFFAERPEGSVSTLKIQRTQQEDSAVYLCASSLGGTGRTEAFFGQGTRLTVV.

V is TRBV28 and J is TRBJ1-1; TRBD1 might be the D (6 bases). Trimming took 6 bases from V and 6 from J, leaving 14 bases between them. CDR1 and CDR2 (germline): MDHEN, SYDVKM. This CDR3 region has 13 residues. The CDR3: CASRGGRFSEAFF. The CDR3 DNA is TGTGCCAGCAGAGGGGGGCGATTCTCTGAAGCTTTCTTT.

The genes are TRBV24-1 and TRBJ1-2; 10 nucleotides align to TRBD1. The V segment lost 5 bases and the J segment 5 bases; nucleotides outside the gene matches: 7. The CDR3 spans 15 residues. Germline V CDR1 and CDR2: KGHDR, SFDVKD. The CDR3 here is CATSGQDRGIYGYTF. The CDR3 DNA is TGTGCCACCAGTGGCCAGGACAGGGGGATTTATGGCTACACCTTC.

The chain combines TRBV27 with TRBJ1-1; D is undetermined. V gave up 5 bases and J gave up 1 base, with 14 bases separating them. Germline-derived CDR1 and CDR2 are MNHEY and SMNVEV (reference sequence). The CDR3 spans 15 residues. CDR3 residues: CASSLQSWGNTEAFF. CDR3 in DNA: TGTGCCAGCAGTCTCCAGAGTTGGGGGAACACTGAAGCTTTCTTT.

This chain joins TRBV7-4 and TRBJ2-5, with D maybe TRBD1 (5 bases). Trimming took 7 bases from V and 3 from J, leaving 15 bases between them. This CDR3 is built from 14 residues. Germline V lookup: CDR1 SGHVT, CDR2 SQSDAQ. CDR3 nucleotide sequence: TGTGCCAGCACACTACAGGCTGAGGAAGAGACCCAGTACTTC. Encoded protein: CASTLQAEEETQYF.